These T cell receptor beta chains were read from a single sample in a study of patients and donors after allogeneic stem cell transplantation. TCRdb reanalysed the RT-PCR reads using MiXCR and keeps one entry per CDR3 protein. In the table there are hundreds of thousands of distinct CDR3 sequences, around 16% of which are singletons. The sample taken for sequencing was blood, either unsorted or a sorted T cell fraction (not recorded which). These receptors came from a human donor who was either an allogeneic HSCT recipient or a stem cell or donor lymphocyte infusion donor (not recorded which). It is not recorded whose cells these are; they may come from a transplant donor. Both conserved end residues are part of each CDR3. A D gene is named only where the DNA matches it firmly. Size values are once, few and many counts, or a class for expanded clones, and some rows have none.

DNA: TGCAGCGTTGGCTCGAGGGACAGGGGTGGCTACACCTTC; CDR3: CSVGSRDRGGYTF; V: TRBV29-1; D: TRBD1; J: TRBJ1-2; size: .
DNA: TGCAGTGCTAGAGAGGGGCTAGCGGGGGGGCAGGATGAGCAGTTCTTC; CDR3: CSAREGLAGGQDEQFF; V: TRBV20-1; D: TRBD2; J: TRBJ2-1; size: .
DNA: TGTGCCAGTAGTTCCGCCGGGGGGGCGAAGAACACTGAAGCTTTCTTT; CDR3: CASSSAGGAKNTEAFF; V: TRBV19; D: .; J: TRBJ1-1; size: few
DNA: TGTGCCAGCAGCTTAAGGGACCAATCCTACGAGCAGTACTTC; CDR3: CASSLRDQSYEQYF; V: TRBV7-9; D: .; J: TRBJ2-7; size: few
DNA: TGTGCCAGCAGTCAACGGGACAGCTCCTATAATTCACCCCTCCACTTT; CDR3: CASSQRDSSYNSPLHF; V: TRBV27; D: TRBD1; J: TRBJ1-6; size: few
DNA: TGTGCCAGCTCACCACTCACGAGCTCCTATAATTCACCCCTCCACTTT; CDR3: CASSPLTSSYNSPLHF; V: TRBV18; D: .; J: TRBJ1-6; size: .
DNA: .; CDR3: CASSHLTSGRIAPGSCFF; V: TRBV23-1; D: .; J: TRBJ2-2; size: .
DNA: TGCGCCAGCAGCCAAGTCGTGGGGAACACCGGGGAGCTGTTTTTT; CDR3: CASSQVVGNTGELFF; V: TRBV4-3; D: .; J: TRBJ2-2; size: many
DNA: TGTGCCACCAGCAGAGAGGGAGGACGGGATAATTCACCCCTCCACTTT; CDR3: CATSREGGRDNSPLHF; V: TRBV15; D: .; J: TRBJ1-6; size: few
DNA: TGCAGTGCTAGAGGGCGGGAGAGCTCCTACAATGAGCAGTTCTTC; CDR3: CSARGRESSYNEQFF; V: TRBV20-1; D: TRBD2; J: TRBJ2-1; size: .
DNA: TGCAGCGTGGTACAGGGGGCATTGTACGAGCAGTACTTC; CDR3: CSVVQGALYEQYF; V: TRBV29-1; D: TRBD1; J: TRBJ2-7; size: .
DNA: TGTGCCAGCAGTGAAGTTGCGGGAGGGCGCACCGGGGAGCTGTTTTTT; CDR3: CASSEVAGGRTGELFF; V: TRBV2; D: TRBD2; J: TRBJ2-2; size: .
DNA: TGCAGTGCTGTTGGACACATAGTAGTCTATGGCTACACCTTC; CDR3: CSAVGHIVVYGYTF; V: TRBV20-1; D: .; J: TRBJ1-2; size: few
DNA: TGCAGTGCTCTGAGGACCGGAAGGGATACGCAGTATTTT; CDR3: CSALRTGRDTQYF; V: TRBV20-1; D: .; J: TRBJ2-3; size: few
DNA: TGTGCCAGCAAGCCGGGACTAGCGGGAGCAGGGGAGCAGTACTTC; CDR3: CASKPGLAGAGEQYF; V: TRBV3-1; D: TRBD2; J: TRBJ2-7; size: few
DNA: TGCGCCAGCAGCTTGTTAAGACCGATGAACACTGAAGCTTTCTTT; CDR3: CASSLLRPMNTEAFF; V: TRBV5-1; D: .; J: TRBJ1-1; size: .
DNA: TGTGCCAGCAGCCAAGTGGCTAGCGGGAGTATCGATGAGCAGTTCTTC; CDR3: CASSQVASGSIDEQFF; V: TRBV3-1; D: TRBD2; J: TRBJ2-1; size: few
DNA: TGCGCCAGCAGCTCAGCCGGGACTAGAAGCTACAATGAGCAGTTCTTC; CDR3: CASSSAGTRSYNEQFF; V: TRBV5-1; D: TRBD2; J: TRBJ2-1; size: few
DNA: TGTGCCAGCACCAAACAGGGGGACGGGTATAGCAATCAGCCCCAGCATTTT; CDR3: CASTKQGDGYSNQPQHF; V: TRBV6-1; D: TRBD1; J: TRBJ1-5; size: .
DNA: TGTGCCAGCAGTGGGGGAAGGGAAGATCAGCCCCAGCATTTT; CDR3: CASSGGREDQPQHF; V: TRBV12-3/TRBV12-4; D: .; J: TRBJ1-5; size: few
DNA: TGCGCCAGCAGCGGAAGGGACGGCCATCAGCCCCAGCATTTT; CDR3: CASSGRDGHQPQHF; V: TRBV5-1; D: .; J: TRBJ1-5; size: .
DNA: TGCGCCAGCAGGGGCGGCGGCCTCAACGCAGATACGCAGTATTTT; CDR3: CASRGGGLNADTQYF; V: TRBV5-1; D: .; J: TRBJ2-3; size: many
DNA: TGTGCCAGCAGCTTGCTGGGGGATGGGGCCAACGTCCTGACTTTC; CDR3: CASSLLGDGANVLTF; V: TRBV5-5; D: .; J: TRBJ2-6; size: .
DNA: TGTGCCAGCAGCAACGTCCAGGGACAAGAGACCCAGTACTTC; CDR3: CASSNVQGQETQYF; V: TRBV21-1; D: .; J: TRBJ2-5; size: many
DNA: TGCGCCAGCAGCTTGTGGCGGGGGGAACAAGAGACCCAGTACTTC; CDR3: CASSLWRGEQETQYF; V: TRBV5-1; D: TRBD2; J: TRBJ2-5; size: many
DNA: TGCAGTGCTAGCGGGCAGGGGGTCACTGAAGCTTTCTTT; CDR3: CSASGQGVTEAFF; V: TRBV20-1; D: TRBD1; J: TRBJ1-1; size: few
DNA: TGTGCCAGCTCACCATTAGCGGGGACCCACACAGATACGCAGTATTTT; CDR3: CASSPLAGTHTDTQYF; V: TRBV18; D: TRBD2; J: TRBJ2-3; size: few
DNA: TGCGCCAGCAGTCTCCCCCGGACAGGACGTATAAGTGGCTACACCTTC; CDR3: CASSLPRTGRISGYTF; V: TRBV4-1; D: TRBD1; J: TRBJ1-2; size: few
DNA: TGTGCCAGCGGCTTAGAAGGAGGCAAAAACATTCAGTACTTC; CDR3: CASGLEGGKNIQYF; V: TRBV7-2; D: .; J: TRBJ2-4; size: .
DNA: TGCAGTGCCTCTCCGGCGGGCGGAAACTACGAGCAGTACTTC; CDR3: CSASPAGGNYEQYF; V: TRBV20-1; D: .; J: TRBJ2-7; size: .
DNA: TGTGCCAGCAGTTTCGGGACAGATGCCTACGAGCAGTACTTC; CDR3: CASSFGTDAYEQYF; V: TRBV27; D: TRBD1; J: TRBJ2-7; size: few
DNA: TGCAGTGCAAAAGGAAGGGGGACAGGTAACTACGAGCAGTACTTC; CDR3: CSAKGRGTGNYEQYF; V: TRBV20-1; D: TRBD1; J: TRBJ2-7; size: .
DNA: TGTGCCAGCAGCCACTCTGGGGCCAACGTCCTGACTTTC; CDR3: CASSHSGANVLTF; V: TRBV4-3; D: .; J: TRBJ2-6; size: few
DNA: TGTGCCAGCAGTTCGCCCCGGGACAGGGGGGCAGATACGCAGTATTTT; CDR3: CASSSPRDRGADTQYF; V: TRBV7-9; D: TRBD1; J: TRBJ2-3; size: .